This TCR beta chain originates from a study of blood T cells in healthy people across ages. Study results and caveats: The diversity estimates, figures obtained from one million T cells, were considered underestimates. PBMC samples, being unsorted, prevented any conclusive comparison of naive and antigen-experienced cells.

Trimming removed 3 bases from V and 2 bases from J, with 24 bases in between. The CDR3 is 19 residues long. Next came a second PCR, run for 7 to 11 cycles, which used a sample-barcoded 5' primer along with a J-beta primer mix. No fewer than 3 million CDR3-containing paired-end reads came from each sample. One entry per CDR3 protein, called by TCRdb with MiXCR from the 5' RACE reads. The repertoire has approximately 1.5 million distinct CDR3 sequences, 35% to 45% of them found once; the top ten carry approximately 4.1%. This clonotype was seen more than once but under ten times. Its antigen is unknown. Researchers report isolating at least 7 million PBMCs per sample.

This chain links TRBV12-3 or TRBV12-4 with TRBJ2-3; D not certain. This clonotype originated in a woman aged 18-29 years in good health. Sequenced input: blood. The CDR3 nucleotides are TGTGCCAGCAGTTTCCCTTTTTTCTGGAACGGAAGAATCACAGATACGCAGTATTTT. It yields the protein CASSFPFFWNGRITDTQYF.